A selection of T cell receptor beta chains follows, all from one sample in a study of blood T cells in healthy people across ages. Each CDR3 protein gets one entry after TCRdb re-called the 5' RACE reads with MiXCR. The sample holds around 700,000 distinct CDR3 sequences, 20% to 30% seen once. These same data were also listed under a study on T cells of mothers and their children.

What was sequenced was blood. These receptors were obtained from a boy between 10 and 17 years old in good health. The CDR3 runs from the conserved cysteine through the conserved F or W. D genes are given only for firm matches. Expanded clones get a size class; other rows say once, few or many, or leave the size out.

V gene: TRBV12-3/TRBV12-4; D gene: TRBD2; J gene: TRBJ2-1; clone size: .; CDR3 protein: CASSLSGSGDEQFF; CDR3 DNA: TGTGCCAGCAGCTTAAGCGGGAGCGGCGATGAGCAGTTCTTC
V gene: TRBV5-1; D gene: .; J gene: TRBJ2-5; clone size: few; CDR3 protein: CASSFGPFGQETQYF; CDR3 DNA: TGCGCCAGCAGCTTTGGTCCGTTCGGCCAAGAGACCCAGTACTTC
V gene: TRBV28; D gene: TRBD1; J gene: TRBJ1-5; clone size: .; CDR3 protein: CASSLTGGARSQPQHF; CDR3 DNA: TGTGCCAGCAGTTTGACAGGGGGCGCGAGGTCTCAGCCCCAGCATTTT
V gene: TRBV7-8; D gene: TRBD2; J gene: TRBJ2-5; clone size: few; CDR3 protein: CASSLEASGTQETQYF; CDR3 DNA: TGTGCCAGCAGCTTAGAGGCTAGCGGAACTCAAGAGACCCAGTACTTC
V gene: TRBV7-2; D gene: TRBD1; J gene: TRBJ1-2; clone size: .; CDR3 protein: CASSLLRQGASGYTF; CDR3 DNA: TGTGCCAGCAGCTTACTTCGACAGGGGGCAAGTGGCTACACCTTC
V gene: TRBV6-6; D gene: TRBD1; J gene: TRBJ1-6; clone size: few; CDR3 protein: CASSQSDRGDNSPLHF; CDR3 DNA: TGTGCCAGCAGCCAATCGGACAGGGGGGATAATTCACCCCTCCACTTT
V gene: TRBV10-2; D gene: TRBD1; J gene: TRBJ2-5; clone size: .; CDR3 protein: CASSEHGGQGQETQYF; CDR3 DNA: TGCGCCAGCAGTGAACACGGGGGACAGGGCCAAGAGACCCAGTACTTC
V gene: TRBV7-3; D gene: TRBD2; J gene: TRBJ2-7; clone size: few; CDR3 protein: CASSYGLDDEQYF; CDR3 DNA: TGTGCCAGCAGCTACGGACTAGACGACGAGCAGTACTTC
V gene: TRBV7-2; D gene: TRBD2; J gene: TRBJ2-3; clone size: few; CDR3 protein: CASSLLGWGGDTQYF; CDR3 DNA: TGTGCCAGCAGCTTACTAGGCTGGGGGGGTGATACGCAGTATTTT
V gene: TRBV2; D gene: TRBD2; J gene: TRBJ2-1; clone size: few; CDR3 protein: CASRAAGLGYNEQFF; CDR3 DNA: TGTGCCAGCAGGGCGGCGGGACTAGGGTACAATGAGCAGTTCTTC
V gene: TRBV12-3/TRBV12-4; D gene: .; J gene: TRBJ2-1; clone size: .; CDR3 protein: CASSSLEGVGNEQFF; CDR3 DNA: TGTGCCAGCAGTTCCTTGGAGGGAGTAGGCAATGAGCAGTTCTTC
V gene: TRBV6-5; D gene: .; J gene: TRBJ1-1; clone size: few; CDR3 protein: CASRSHSRDGEAFF; CDR3 DNA: TGTGCCAGCAGGTCGCACTCCAGGGACGGTGAAGCTTTCTTT
V gene: TRBV14; D gene: .; J gene: TRBJ2-7; clone size: few; CDR3 protein: CASSQASQGPYEQYF; CDR3 DNA: TGTGCCAGCAGCCAAGCAAGCCAGGGGCCCTACGAGCAGTACTTC
V gene: TRBV3-1; D gene: .; J gene: TRBJ2-5; clone size: .; CDR3 protein: CASSLRPRVAEETQYF; CDR3 DNA: TGTGCCAGCAGCCTCCGACCGAGGGTGGCTGAAGAGACCCAGTACTTC
V gene: TRBV7-2; D gene: .; J gene: TRBJ2-1; clone size: few; CDR3 protein: CASSSRANNEQFF; CDR3 DNA: TGTGCCAGCAGCTCACGAGCGAACAATGAGCAGTTCTTC
V gene: TRBV19; D gene: .; J gene: TRBJ2-7; clone size: .; CDR3 protein: CASSSNPAGTSYEQYF; CDR3 DNA: TGTGCCAGTAGTTCGAATCCAGCGGGCACCTCCTACGAGCAGTACTTC
V gene: TRBV6-2/TRBV6-3; D gene: TRBD1; J gene: TRBJ2-2; clone size: many; CDR3 protein: CASRRSQGAMTGELFF; CDR3 DNA: TGTGCCAGCAGGAGGTCGCAGGGGGCTATGACCGGGGAGCTGTTTTTT
V gene: TRBV21-1; D gene: .; J gene: TRBJ2-5; clone size: .; CDR3 protein: CASSNGTLEETQYF; CDR3 DNA: TGTGCCAGCAGCAATGGGACGCTTGAAGAGACCCAGTACTTC
V gene: TRBV29-1; D gene: .; J gene: TRBJ1-1; clone size: .; CDR3 protein: CSVGHGYTEAFF; CDR3 DNA: TGCAGCGTTGGTCATGGGTACACTGAAGCTTTCTTT
V gene: TRBV3-1; D gene: TRBD1; J gene: TRBJ2-2; clone size: once; CDR3 protein: CASTKTGPGELFF; CDR3 DNA: TGTGCCAGCACAAAGACAGGGCCCGGGGAGCTGTTTTTT